This T cell receptor (beta chain) was identified during a study of identical twins. To note about this clonotype: Its specificity is not known.

In TCRdb, the 5' RACE reads were re-called with MiXCR into one record per CDR3 protein. The sample has 400,000 to 500,000 distinct CDR3 sequences, about 18% seen once. V was pared by 0 bases and J by 0 bases, with 10 bases between. The length of the CDR3 is 16 residues. Germline V gene lookup returns CDR1 SGHRS and CDR2 YFSETQ. The study, taken as a whole, reports: Twins' surplus sharing was weaker for beta out-of-frame sequences.

The clonotype originates from a man aged 45-65 years in good health. V gene TRBV5-1 combines with J gene TRBJ2-4; D remains unclear. Sequenced input: naive T cells sorted from blood. The CDR3 nucleotides read TGCGCCAGCAGCTTGGATCGGCCGCTAGCCAAAAACATTCAGTACTTC. Encoded protein: CASSLDRPLAKNIQYF.